This is a list of T cell receptor beta chains from one sample in a study of shared clonotypes between healthy human individuals. Only in-frame clones appear in the TCRdb table, and some are missing; sequencing was by immunoSEQ multiplex PCR. The sample has some 2.1 million clones, 85% to 95% seen once. Sequencing used naive CD8+ T cells sorted from blood. The receptors derive from a man younger than 35 in good health. CDR3s include the opening cysteine and the closing phenylalanine or tryptophan. D genes are given only for firm matches. Not all rows give a size; the values are once, few, many and, for expanded clones, a class.

d_gene,j_gene,v_gene,abundance,CDR3aa,CDR3nt
.,TRBJ2-5,TRBV29-1,.,CSVVGGGGETQYF,TGCAGCGTTGTCGGCGGTGGCGGAGAGACCCAGTACTTC
.,TRBJ2-1,TRBV30,.,CAWATAERGYNEQFF,TGTGCCTGGGCTACGGCGGAGCGCGGCTACAATGAGCAGTTCTTC
.,TRBJ1-2,TRBV6-6,.,CASTLDGYLYGYTF,TGTGCCAGCACCTTGGACGGATACCTCTATGGCTACACCTTC
TRBD1,TRBJ2-7,TRBV5-5,.,CASRFLLGTERDEQYF,TGTGCCAGCAGGTTCTTGTTAGGGACAGAGAGGGACGAGCAGTACTTC
.,TRBJ1-1,TRBV6-5,.,CASSYGVWNTEAFF,TGTGCCAGCAGTTACGGGGTGTGGAACACTGAAGCTTTCTTT
.,TRBJ1-5,TRBV4-1,.,CASSQDPSGRGNQPQHF,TGCGCCAGCAGCCAAGATCCCTCCGGGAGAGGCAATCAGCCCCAGCATTTT
.,TRBJ2-1,TRBV10-3,.,CAISEWTLNNEQFF,TGTGCCATCAGTGAGTGGACGCTCAACAATGAGCAGTTCTTC
.,TRBJ1-1,TRBV4-1,few,CASTSRYTEAFF,TGCGCCAGCACCTCCCGGTACACTGAAGCTTTCTTT
.,TRBJ2-7,TRBV5-6,few,CASSLRGAPIGEQYF,TGTGCCAGCAGCTTGCGAGGGGCTCCCATAGGGGAGCAGTACTTC
TRBD2,TRBJ2-7,TRBV9,.,CASSVDGLAGEREQYF,TGTGCCAGCAGCGTAGATGGTCTAGCGGGAGAACGCGAGCAGTACTTC
TRBD2,TRBJ2-1,TRBV7-9,.,CASSHVVLAGPTRDNEQFF,TGTGCCAGCAGCCACGTCGTACTAGCGGGACCTACTCGCGACAATGAGCAGTTCTTC
.,TRBJ1-1,TRBV10-1,.,CASSEGFSSGSTEAFF,TGCGCCAGCAGTGAGGGATTTTCTTCGGGGTCCACTGAAGCTTTCTTT
TRBD1,TRBJ2-7,TRBV28,.,CASRSTGQGPYEQYF,TGTGCCAGCAGATCTACGGGACAGGGTCCCTACGAGCAGTACTTC
.,TRBJ2-1,TRBV10-3,.,CAISEVSGVYNEQFF,TGTGCCATCAGTGAAGTGTCGGGGGTATACAATGAGCAGTTCTTC
.,TRBJ2-5,TRBV9,.,CASSMAGRNPETQYF,TGTGCCAGCAGCATGGCAGGGCGGAATCCGGAGACCCAGTACTTC
.,TRBJ2-7,TRBV4-1,.,CASSQRQGSDEQYF,TGCGCCAGCAGCCAACGTCAGGGATCGGATGAGCAGTACTTC
TRBD2,TRBJ2-1,TRBV27,.,CASKGLAGEQFF,TGTGCCAGCAAAGGACTAGCGGGCGAGCAGTTCTTC
.,TRBJ2-5,TRBV13,.,CASSFGPQETQYF,TGTGCCAGCAGCTTCGGACCACAAGAGACCCAGTACTTC
.,TRBJ2-7,TRBV4-1,.,CASSQIGLHEQYF,TGCGCCAGCAGCCAGATAGGGTTACACGAGCAGTACTTC
TRBD2,TRBJ2-5,TRBV13,.,CASSEGTSGKEVQETQYF,TGTGCCAGCAGCGAAGGGACTAGCGGGAAAGAGGTCCAAGAGACCCAGTACTTC
TRBD2,TRBJ2-7,TRBV11-2,.,CASSFSGRAYEQYF,TGTGCCAGCAGCTTTTCGGGGAGGGCCTACGAGCAGTACTTC
TRBD2,TRBJ2-7,TRBV10-3,once,CAISETAFSRDYYEQYF,TGTGCCATCAGTGAGACCGCATTTTCCAGGGACTATTACGAGCAGTACTTC
.,TRBJ1-1,TRBV19,.,CASRDRDNTEAFF,TGTGCCAGTAGAGACCGGGACAACACTGAAGCTTTCTTT
TRBD1,TRBJ2-7,TRBV9,.,CASSTGGSSYEQYF,TGTGCCAGCAGTACAGGGGGGAGCTCCTACGAGCAGTACTTC
.,TRBJ1-1,TRBV10-1,.,CASSESGYTEAFF,TGCGCCAGCAGTGAGTCCGGCTATACTGAAGCTTTCTTT
.,TRBJ1-1,TRBV2,.,CASSTHLNTEAFF,TGTGCCAGCAGTACACACCTAAACACTGAAGCTTTCTTT
.,TRBJ2-7,TRBV6-6,.,CASSYRDNSYEQYF,TGTGCCAGCAGTTACCGGGACAACTCCTACGAGCAGTACTTC
.,TRBJ2-2,TRBV13,.,CASSLRSNLPTGELFF,TGTGCCAGCAGCTTAAGGTCAAATCTTCCCACCGGGGAGCTGTTTTTT
.,TRBJ2-7,TRBV5-4,.,CASSLQLSYEQYF,TGTGCCAGCAGCTTGCAGTTATCCTACGAGCAGTACTTC
.,TRBJ2-7,TRBV28,.,CASSSANEQYF,TGTGCCAGCAGTTCAGCCAACGAGCAGTACTTC
.,TRBJ2-7,TRBV6-1,.,CASSNNNPFYEQYF,TGTGCCAGCTCAAATAATAATCCATTCTACGAGCAGTACTTC
.,TRBJ2-7,TRBV28,once,CASSGPGYEQYF,TGTGCCAGCAGTGGGCCTGGGTACGAGCAGTACTTC
TRBD1,TRBJ2-3,TRBV2,.,CARRGQGVSTDTQYF,TGTGCCCGAAGGGGACAGGGGGTTAGCACAGATACGCAGTATTTT
TRBD1,TRBJ2-7,TRBV27,.,CASSLQGALEQYF,TGTGCCAGCAGTTTACAGGGGGCGCTGGAGCAGTACTTC
.,TRBJ1-5,TRBV5-6,.,CASSFGQGGQPQHF,TGTGCCAGCAGCTTTGGGCAGGGAGGCCAGCCCCAGCATTTT
.,TRBJ2-7,TRBV4-1,.,CASSLYGLGGYEQYF,TGCGCCAGCAGCCTCTACGGACTGGGGGGCTACGAGCAGTACTTC
.,TRBJ2-1,TRBV9,.,CASSVGYLAYNEQFF,TGTGCCAGCAGCGTCGGTTACCTAGCCTACAATGAGCAGTTCTTC
TRBD1,TRBJ2-1,TRBV7-9,.,CASSLSQGVYNEQFF,TGTGCCAGCAGCTTGAGTCAGGGGGTATACAATGAGCAGTTCTTC
TRBD1,TRBJ2-7,TRBV7-2,.,CASSLLTGAHEQYF,TGTGCCAGCAGCTTACTGACAGGGGCCCACGAGCAGTACTTC
.,TRBJ2-7,TRBV9,.,CASSVAAGIDEQYF,TGTGCCAGCAGCGTAGCTGCAGGGATCGACGAGCAGTACTTC
.,TRBJ2-3,TRBV7-8,.,CASSLKLAATDTQYF,TGTGCCAGCAGCTTAAAACTAGCCGCCACAGATACGCAGTATTTT
.,TRBJ1-2,TRBV5-4,.,CASSLDSDYGYTF,TGTGCCAGCAGCTTGGACAGTGACTATGGCTACACCTTC
TRBD1,TRBJ2-5,TRBV7-8,.,CASSLGDPGGLKETQYF,TGTGCCAGCAGCTTAGGCGATCCAGGGGGATTGAAAGAGACCCAGTACTTC
.,TRBJ1-1,TRBV7-9,.,CASSAPINTEAFF,TGTGCCAGCAGCGCACCAATTAACACTGAAGCTTTCTTT
.,TRBJ1-4,TRBV6-1,once,CASRGGATANEKLFF,TGTGCCAGCAGAGGGGGGGCCACAGCTAATGAAAAACTGTTTTTT
TRBD1,TRBJ2-7,TRBV29-1,.,CSVGTGQGLSYEQYF,TGCAGCGTTGGAACGGGACAGGGGCTCTCCTACGAGCAGTACTTC
TRBD1,TRBJ2-4,TRBV19,.,CASSPTGTGGADQYF,TGTGCCAGTAGCCCGACCGGGACAGGGGGCGCCGATCAGTACTTC
.,TRBJ1-1,TRBV27,.,CASSLGDLGTEAFF,TGTGCCAGCAGTTTAGGGGACCTGGGCACTGAAGCTTTCTTT
.,TRBJ1-2,TRBV6-1,.,CASSDSTAFYGYTF,TGTGCCAGCAGTGACTCGACAGCCTTCTATGGCTACACCTTC
.,TRBJ2-5,TRBV30,.,CALEQGETQYF,TGTGCCCTTGAACAGGGTGAGACCCAGTACTTC
TRBD1,TRBJ2-5,TRBV9,.,CASSTRDREGETQYF,TGTGCCAGCAGCACCCGGGACAGGGAAGGAGAGACCCAGTACTTC
.,TRBJ1-1,TRBV13,.,CASSLYLNTEAFF,TGTGCCAGCAGCTTATACCTGAACACTGAAGCTTTCTTT
.,TRBJ1-6,TRBV30,once,CAWSTLEGSPLHF,TGTGCCTGGAGTACCCTGGAGGGTTCACCCCTCCACTTT
TRBD1,TRBJ2-7,TRBV5-6,.,CASSSSGTGFEQYF,TGTGCCAGCAGCTCATCCGGGACAGGTTTCGAGCAGTACTTC
.,TRBJ1-1,TRBV11-2,.,CASSFAGPDTEAFF,TGTGCCAGCAGCTTTGCAGGGCCCGACACTGAAGCTTTCTTT
.,TRBJ2-7,TRBV7-9,once,CASSLSVRPYEQYF,TGTGCCAGCAGCTTAAGCGTCAGACCCTACGAGCAGTACTTC
.,TRBJ2-6,TRBV5-6,.,CASSFGGGANVLTF,TGTGCCAGCAGCTTTGGTGGTGGGGCCAACGTCCTGACTTTC